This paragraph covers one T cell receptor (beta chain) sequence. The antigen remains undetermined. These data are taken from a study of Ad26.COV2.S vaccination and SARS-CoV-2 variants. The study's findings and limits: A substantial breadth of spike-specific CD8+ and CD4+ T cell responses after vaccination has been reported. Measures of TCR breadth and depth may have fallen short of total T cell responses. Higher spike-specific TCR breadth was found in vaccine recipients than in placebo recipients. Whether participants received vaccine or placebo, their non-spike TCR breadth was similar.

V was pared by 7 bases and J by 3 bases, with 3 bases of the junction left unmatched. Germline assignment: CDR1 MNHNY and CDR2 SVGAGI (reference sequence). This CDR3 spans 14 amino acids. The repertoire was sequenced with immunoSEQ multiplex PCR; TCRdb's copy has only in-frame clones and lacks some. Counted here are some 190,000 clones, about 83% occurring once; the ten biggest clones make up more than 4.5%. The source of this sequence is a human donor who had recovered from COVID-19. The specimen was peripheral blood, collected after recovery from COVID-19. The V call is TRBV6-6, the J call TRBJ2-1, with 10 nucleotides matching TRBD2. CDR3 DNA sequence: TGTGCCAGCACTAGGACTAGCGGCTACAATGAGCAGTTCTTC. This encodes CASTRTSGYNEQFF.